The rows below give T cell receptor beta chains drawn from one sample of a study of blood T cell repertoires in COVID-19. Some clones are missing from TCRdb's copy, which holds only in-frame ones; the method was immunoSEQ multiplex PCR. Here the sample spans about 400,000 clones, 70% to 90% being singletons. The sample consisted of PBMCs or T cells enriched from blood (not recorded which). These receptors were collected from a woman in her 40s with acute COVID-19. Both conserved end residues are part of each CDR3. The order of the fields is V gene, D gene, J gene, clone size, CDR3 protein, CDR3 DNA. D genes are given only for firm matches. Clone size is stated in some rows and not others, as once, few, many or a class when expanded.

>TRBV7-2|NA|TRBJ2-6|NA
CASSKQSGANVLTF
TGTGCCAGCAGCAAACAATCTGGGGCCAACGTCCTGACTTTC
>TRBV15|NA|TRBJ1-1|NA
CATSPTTTGLNTEAFF
TGTGCCACCAGCCCTACGACGACAGGCTTGAACACTGAAGCTTTCTTT
>TRBV7-2|TRBD1|TRBJ2-7|few
CASSLMDRGIEQYF
TGTGCCAGCAGCTTAATGGACAGGGGCATCGAGCAGTACTTC
>TRBV19|NA|TRBJ2-3|NA
CASTRGISTDTQYF
TGTGCCAGTACCCGGGGGATTAGCACAGATACGCAGTATTTT
>TRBV18|NA|TRBJ1-4|NA
CASSPPGGRGEKLFF
TGTGCCAGCTCACCACCGGGCGGTCGGGGTGAAAAACTGTTTTTT
>TRBV7-9|NA|TRBJ2-1|NA
CASLSSAYNEQFF
TGTGCCAGCCTTTCATCGGCCTACAATGAGCAGTTCTTC
>TRBV6-5|NA|TRBJ1-5|NA
CASSYGISNQPQHF
TGTGCCAGCAGTTACGGCATTAGCAATCAGCCCCAGCATTTT
>TRBV5-1|NA|TRBJ2-2|NA
CASSSAGTPNTGELFF
TGCGCCAGCAGCTCGGCCGGGACACCGAACACCGGGGAGCTGTTTTTT
>TRBV21-1|NA|TRBJ2-3|NA
CASSKAGSGATDTQYF
TGTGCCAGCAGCAAAGCCGGTAGCGGGGCCACAGATACGCAGTATTTT
>TRBV4-1|NA|TRBJ1-4|NA
CASSQVGVGPNEKLFF
TGCGCCAGCAGCCAAGTCGGGGTCGGTCCGAATGAAAAACTGTTTTTT
>TRBV19|TRBD1|TRBJ2-7|NA
CASSIRPGTGVPSYEQYF
TGTGCCAGTAGTATTCGTCCCGGGACAGGGGTTCCCTCCTACGAGCAGTACTTC
>TRBV10-3|TRBD1|TRBJ2-5|NA
CAISESGQSVQETQYF
TGTGCCATCAGTGAGTCGGGACAGTCCGTTCAAGAGACCCAGTACTTC
>TRBV6-5|TRBD1|TRBJ1-1|NA
CASTMDRGDTEAFF
TGTGCCAGCACCATGGACAGGGGTGACACTGAAGCTTTCTTT
>TRBV6-5|TRBD1|TRBJ2-2|NA
CASSYWDRGTGELFF
TGTGCCAGCAGTTACTGGGACAGGGGGACCGGGGAGCTGTTTTTT
>TRBV27|TRBD2|TRBJ2-1|NA
CASSFSRAGNNEQFF
TGTGCCAGCAGTTTCAGTAGAGCGGGGAACAATGAGCAGTTCTTC
>TRBV5-1|TRBD1|TRBJ1-2|NA
CASSLSGQGYGYTF
TGCGCCAGCAGCCTAAGTGGACAGGGGTATGGCTACACCTTC
>TRBV30|TRBD1|TRBJ1-3|NA
CAWNPDRVTGNTIYF
TGTGCCTGGAATCCAGACAGGGTCACTGGAAACACCATATATTTT
>TRBV2|TRBD1|TRBJ1-1|NA
CASSPGTGSPEAFF
TGTGCCAGCAGCCCCGGGACAGGGTCACCCGAAGCTTTCTTT
>TRBV10-2|TRBD2|TRBJ2-3|NA
CASSERAGGPGTDTQYF
TGCGCCAGCAGTGAACGAGCGGGGGGGCCTGGCACAGATACGCAGTATTTT
>TRBV7-9|NA|TRBJ1-2|NA
CASSLGTNYGYTF
TGTGCCAGCAGCTTAGGTACTAACTATGGCTACACCTTC
>TRBV2|TRBD1|TRBJ1-1|few
CASYDRTGPGAFF
TGTGCCAGCTACGACCGGACAGGGCCAGGGGCTTTCTTT
>TRBV7-9|NA|TRBJ2-7|NA
CASSLGFLREQYF
TGTGCCAGCAGCTTAGGTTTTCTGAGGGAGCAGTACTTC
>TRBV29-1|NA|TRBJ1-2|NA
CSVARATNYGYTF
TGCAGCGTTGCAAGAGCAACTAACTATGGCTACACCTTC
>TRBV5-5|TRBD2|TRBJ2-5|NA
CASSSLAGVPQETQYF
TGTGCCAGCAGCAGCTTGGCGGGGGTGCCACAAGAGACCCAGTACTTC
>TRBV3-1/TRBV3-2|NA|TRBJ1-2|NA
CASSPETGYGYTF
TGTGCCAGCAGCCCTGAGACAGGCTATGGCTACACCTTC
>TRBV7-9|NA|TRBJ1-1|NA
CASSPPGLGRGTEAFF
TGTGCCAGCAGCCCACCAGGGCTGGGCCGTGGAACTGAAGCTTTCTTT
>TRBV30|TRBD2|TRBJ2-5|NA
CAWVKGRGLETQYF
TGTGCCTGGGTTAAGGGGCGGGGGTTGGAGACCCAGTACTTC